One and the same sample provided the 24 T cell receptor beta chains below, sequenced in a study of cytomegalovirus exposure and HLA in healthy donors. A multiplex PCR was run with 60 Vbeta primers and 13 Jbeta primers. Sequencing was performed with immunoSEQ multiplex PCR; in TCRdb, only in-frame clones are kept and a portion is missing. The sample has about 130,000 clones, around 74% seen once. The sequencing input was PBMCs. The receptors were gathered from a man between 35 and 55 years old in good health and CMV-seropositive.

The chain couples TRBV6-1 to TRBJ2-2; perhaps TRBD2 as D (7 bases). CDR1 and CDR2 (germline): MNHNS, SASEGT. The CDR3 extends over 15 amino acids. Trimming shortened V by 10 bases and J by 4 bases, and 19 bases separated the two germline ends. CDR3 coding DNA: TGTGCCACTCCAAGGGGGGGGTTAGCCACCGGGGAGCTGTTTTTT. The encoded protein is CATPRGGLATGELFF.

This clone was counted once. CDR3 sequence reads: CASSSHDRMYLYEQYF. CDR3 nucleotides: TGTGCCAGCAGCTCCCATGACAGGATGTACCTCTACGAGCAGTACTTC. This chain links TRBV7-6 with TRBJ2-7, with a tentative D call TRBD1 (6 bases). CDR1 SGHVS and CDR2 FNYEAQ come from the germline V gene. The CDR3 extends over 16 amino acids. V lost 4 bases and J 3 bases, leaving 19 bases between the germline ends.

The chain combines TRBV19 with TRBJ2-7, with TRBD2 as a possible D gene (6 bases). Trimming removed 6 bases from V and 0 bases from J, with 18 bases in between. This CDR3 comprises 16 residues. Germline CDR1 is LNHDA and CDR2 is SQIVND (reference sequence). The CDR3 is CASRDRGVGSSYEQYF. CDR3 nucleotide sequence: TGTGCCAGTAGGGATCGCGGGGTTGGGAGCTCCTACGAGCAGTACTTC.

The chain has TRBV27 and TRBJ2-7; unclear D gene. The CDR3 consists of 13 residues. Germline-derived CDR1 and CDR2 are MNHEY and SMNVEV (reference sequence). V was clipped by 3 bases and J by 3 bases, with 9 bases between them. CDR3 sequence (DNA): TGTGCCAGCAGTTTTGGTAGATACTACGAGCAGTACTTC. Its protein is CASSFGRYYEQYF.

The chain has TRBV28 and TRBJ1-5; the D is unclear. Germline V gene lookup returns CDR1 MDHEN and CDR2 SYDVKM. This CDR3 is 15 amino acids long. Trimming shortened V by 2 bases and J by 1 base, and 9 bases separated the two germline ends. CDR3 DNA sequence: TGTGCCAGCAGTTTACCCGGGGTCAGCAATCAGCCCCAGCATTTT. This gives the protein CASSLPGVSNQPQHF.

The rearrangement joins TRBV2 to TRBJ2-1, with D hard to call. CDR3 length: 13 amino acids. V lost 2 bases and J lost 4, with 6 bases in between. Germline CDR1 and CDR2: SNHLY and FYNNEI. This CDR3 is CASSETEYNEQFF. The CDR3, as DNA: TGTGCCAGCAGTGAAACTGAATACAATGAGCAGTTCTTC. Full variable domain (remainder filled in from reference TRBV2 and TRBJ2-1): EPEVTQTPSHQVTQMGQEVILRCVPISNHLYFYWYRQILGQKVEFLVSFYNNEISEKSEIFDDQFSVERPDGSNFTLKIRSTKLEDSAMYFCASSETEYNEQFFGPGTRLTVL.

The V call is TRBV28, the J call TRBJ2-7; 8 bases agree with TRBD1. Germline assignment: CDR1 MDHEN and CDR2 SYDVKM. This CDR3 contains 14 residues. V lost 3 bases to trimming and J lost 2 bases; unmatched junction nucleotides: 3. The CDR3 nucleotides read TGTGCCAGCAGTTTCGCAGGGGGCACCTACGAGCAGTACTTC. Protein sequence: CASSFAGGTYEQYF.

The rearrangement links TRBV6-4 to TRBJ2-1, with a weak D call TRBD1 (6 bases). Germline V gene lookup returns CDR1 MRHNA and CDR2 SNTAGT. V gave up 2 bases and J gave up 10 bases, with 9 bases separating them. This CDR3 has 12 amino acids. CDR3 sequence: CASSDNQGEQFF. CDR3 DNA sequence: TGTGCCAGCAGTGACAATCAGGGGGAGCAGTTCTTC.

The rearrangement links TRBV19 to TRBJ2-3, with a weak D call TRBD1 (6 bases). V dropped 7 bases and J dropped 4 bases, with 12 bases sitting between them. CDR1 and CDR2 (germline): LNHDA, SQIVND (reference sequence). The CDR3 covers 13 residues. Written as DNA, the CDR3 is TGTGCCAGTAAGGGACAAAACGCAGATACGCAGTATTTT. Encoded protein: CASKGQNADTQYF.

V usage is TRBV9 and J usage is TRBJ2-6; the match to TRBD1 covers 8 bases. V gave up 2 bases and J gave up 0 bases; unmatched junction bases: 10. Germline values: CDR1 SGDLS, CDR2 YYNGEE. There are 19 residues in the CDR3. The CDR3: CASSVTPGTGISGANVLTF. CDR3 bases: TGTGCCAGCAGCGTTACCCCCGGGACAGGAATCTCTGGGGCCAACGTCCTGACTTTC. The complete variable domain, with remaining parts taken from reference TRBV9 and TRBJ2-6, reads DSGVTQTPKHLITATGQRVTLRCSPRSGDLSVYWYQQSLDQGLQFLIQYYNGEERAKGNILERFSAQQFPDLHSELNLSSLELGDSALYFCASSVTPGTGISGANVLTFGAGSRLTVL.

The chain joins TRBV5-4 to TRBJ2-5; possibly TRBD1 for D (7 bases). Trimming pared 4 bases from V and 0 bases from J, leaving 13 bases between. This CDR3 region has 15 residues. Germline V CDR1 and CDR2: SGHNT, YYREEE (reference sequence). Here the CDR3 DNA reads TGTGCCAGCAGCAGGAGGGGACAGTACCAAGAGACCCAGTACTTC. Protein product: CASSRRGQYQETQYF.

The V and J genes are TRBV7-9 and TRBJ2-2, with a possible D match to TRBD2 (6 bases). Germline V lookup: CDR1 SEHNR, CDR2 FQNEAQ (reference sequence). V dropped 2 bases and J dropped 1 base, with 11 bases sitting between them. CDR3 length: 16 residues. The CDR3 DNA sequence: TGTGCCAGCAGCTTAAGGCTAGCGAGGAACACCGGGGAGCTGTTTTTT. Translated, it gives CASSLRLARNTGELFF.

The chain recombines TRBV29-1 with TRBJ2-3, with D maybe TRBD2 (6 bases). V dropped 7 bases and J dropped 2 bases, with 16 bases sitting between them. This CDR3 is 14 amino acids long. The germline V gene has CDR1 SQVTM and CDR2 ANQGSEA. The CDR3: CSAAGQRFTDTQYF. The CDR3 DNA is TGCAGCGCCGCGGGGCAACGATTCACAGATACGCAGTATTTT.

This chain connects TRBV5-6 to TRBJ2-5; TRBD2 might be the D (6 bases). Trimming stripped 1 base from V and 8 bases from J, with 12 bases between. Germline values: CDR1 SGHDT, CDR2 YYEEEE. The CDR3 is made up of 13 amino acids. The CDR3: CASSLLLGGTQYF. DNA of the CDR3: TGTGCCAGCAGCTTGCTATTGGGGGGAACCCAGTACTTC. Using reference TRBV5-6 and TRBJ2-5 for the parts outside the CDR3, the full variable domain is DAGVTQSPTHLIKTRGQQVTLRCSPKSGHDTVSWYQQALGQGPQFIFQYYEEEERQRGNFPDRFSGHQFPNYSSELNVNALLLGDSALYLCASSLLLGGTQYFGPGTRLLVL.

V and J are TRBV27 and TRBJ2-7, with D perhaps matching TRBD1 (7 bases). Germline loops: CDR1 MNHEY, CDR2 SMNVEV (reference sequence). CDR3 length: 17 amino acids. V was cut by 4 bases and J by 3 bases, with 22 bases left in between. Written as DNA, the CDR3 is TGTGCCAGCAGTTCGGGAGTCAAGACAGGGAAGGACTACGAGCAGTACTTC. Protein: CASSSGVKTGKDYEQYF.

The rearrangement uses TRBV18 and TRBJ1-3, with D unclear. V was pared by 2 bases and J by 8 bases, with 10 bases between. Germline V gene sequence: CDR1 KGHSH, CDR2 LQKENI. The length of the CDR3 is 13 residues. This CDR3 is CASSPSPLDTIYF. The CDR3 DNA reads TGTGCCAGCTCACCAAGCCCCCTGGACACCATATATTTT.

This clone was observed a few times. The chain couples TRBV9 to TRBJ2-2; TRBD1 is a possible D gene (7 bases). Germline V CDR1 and CDR2: SGDLS, YYNGEE. This CDR3 has 15 residues. The V end lost 0 bases, the J end lost 4 bases, and 10 bases lay between the germline ends. CDR3 DNA sequence: TGTGCCAGCAGCGTAGCAGGGGGGTTCACCGGGGAGCTGTTTTTT. Protein product: CASSVAGGFTGELFF. Drawing the rest from reference TRBV9 and TRBJ2-2, the complete variable domain is DSGVTQTPKHLITATGQRVTLRCSPRSGDLSVYWYQQSLDQGLQFLIQYYNGEERAKGNILERFSAQQFPDLHSELNLSSLELGDSALYFCASSVAGGFTGELFFGEGSRLTVL.

The rearrangement uses TRBV19 and TRBJ1-6, with D tentatively TRBD1 (6 bases). The germline V gene has CDR1 LNHDA and CDR2 SQIVND (reference sequence). This CDR3 comprises 15 residues. The V end was cut by 5 bases, the J end by 5 bases, with 13 bases between. The CDR3, as DNA: TGTGCCAGTAGTGTTAGGGGGACGGATAATTCACCCCTCCACTTT. It yields the protein CASSVRGTDNSPLHF.

This chain uses TRBV27 with TRBJ2-2, with 10 bases fitting TRBD1. Unmatched junction bases numbered 5, after V lost 5 bases and J lost 5 bases. This CDR3 is 15 amino acids long. Germline values: CDR1 MNHEY, CDR2 SMNVEV (reference sequence). As DNA, the CDR3 is TGTGCCAGCAGTCCTGGACAGGGGGGGACCGGGGAGCTGTTTTTT. It is translated as CASSPGQGGTGELFF.

In this sample, this clone turned up a few times. V gene TRBV5-1 combines with J gene TRBJ2-5, with D perhaps matching TRBD2 (6 bases). The CDR3 runs 12 residues. From germline, CDR1 is SGHRS and CDR2 YFSETQ. V lost 4 bases and J 7 bases, leaving 11 bases between the germline ends. The CDR3 loop reads CASSPDYGTQYF. In nucleotides, the CDR3 is TGCGCCAGCAGCCCGGACTACGGGACCCAGTACTTC.

The chain couples TRBV28 to TRBJ1-1; 8 bases line up with TRBD1. The V gene end was trimmed by 6 bases and the J gene end by 4 bases; junction bases not matched to a gene: 10. There are 15 residues in the CDR3. The germline CDR1 and CDR2 sequences are MDHEN and SYDVKM. The CDR3 sequence is CASSYTRGQGTEAFF. Written as DNA, the CDR3 is TGTGCCAGCAGCTACACCAGGGGGCAGGGCACTGAAGCTTTCTTT.

The chain employs TRBV28 and TRBJ2-5; possible D gene TRBD1, 6 bases. Trimming removed 6 bases at V and 2 bases at J, with 13 bases between. CDR1 and CDR2 from the germline V gene are MDHEN and SYDVKM. The CDR3 contains 14 residues. CDR3 nucleotides: TGTGCCAGCAGGGAACAGGGAAGGCAAGAGACCCAGTACTTC. Its protein is CASREQGRQETQYF. The whole variable domain, remainder taken from reference TRBV28 and TRBJ2-5, is DVKVTQSSRYLVKRTGEKVFLECVQDMDHENMFWYRQDPGLGLRLIYFSYDVKMKEKGDIPEGYSVSREKKERFSLILESASTNQTSMYLCASREQGRQETQYFGPGTRLLVL.

This clone was counted once. This rearrangement joins TRBV11-3 to TRBJ1-1, with unresolved D. The CDR3 is 12 amino acids. Germline V gene sequence: CDR1 SGHNT, CDR2 YENEEA. V shed 5 bases and J shed 2 bases, with 6 bases lying between them. CDR3 in DNA: TGTGCCAGCAGCCGAGCTAACACTGAAGCTTTCTTT. Residues: CASSRANTEAFF.

The V gene is TRBV7-9, the J gene TRBJ1-5; possibly TRBD1 for D (6 bases). Germline CDR1 reads SEHNR; CDR2 reads FQNEAQ (reference sequence). The CDR3 sequence is 16 residues long. V was cut by 4 bases and J by 6 bases, with 19 bases left in between. CDR3 nucleotides: TGTGCCAGCAGCTCGGTACAGGGTGGCGGAGGTCAGCCCCAGCATTTT. It codes for CASSSVQGGGGQPQHF.